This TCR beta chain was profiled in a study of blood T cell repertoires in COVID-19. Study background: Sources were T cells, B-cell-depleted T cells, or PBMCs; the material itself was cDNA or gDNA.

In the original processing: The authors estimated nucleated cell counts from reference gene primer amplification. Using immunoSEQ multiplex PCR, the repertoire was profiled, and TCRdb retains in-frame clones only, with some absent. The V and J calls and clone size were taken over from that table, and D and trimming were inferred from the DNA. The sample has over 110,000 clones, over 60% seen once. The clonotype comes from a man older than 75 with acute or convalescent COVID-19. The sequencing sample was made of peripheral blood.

The CDR3 here is CASSPNGHYNSPLHF. In nucleotides, the CDR3 is TGTGCCAGCTCACCAAATGGGCATTATAATTCACCCCTCCACTTT. V and J are TRBV18 and TRBJ1-6; no reliable D call. The V end was cut by 2 bases, the J end by 4 bases, with 9 bases between. Germline V gene sequence: CDR1 KGHSH, CDR2 LQKENI. The CDR3 is 15 amino acids.